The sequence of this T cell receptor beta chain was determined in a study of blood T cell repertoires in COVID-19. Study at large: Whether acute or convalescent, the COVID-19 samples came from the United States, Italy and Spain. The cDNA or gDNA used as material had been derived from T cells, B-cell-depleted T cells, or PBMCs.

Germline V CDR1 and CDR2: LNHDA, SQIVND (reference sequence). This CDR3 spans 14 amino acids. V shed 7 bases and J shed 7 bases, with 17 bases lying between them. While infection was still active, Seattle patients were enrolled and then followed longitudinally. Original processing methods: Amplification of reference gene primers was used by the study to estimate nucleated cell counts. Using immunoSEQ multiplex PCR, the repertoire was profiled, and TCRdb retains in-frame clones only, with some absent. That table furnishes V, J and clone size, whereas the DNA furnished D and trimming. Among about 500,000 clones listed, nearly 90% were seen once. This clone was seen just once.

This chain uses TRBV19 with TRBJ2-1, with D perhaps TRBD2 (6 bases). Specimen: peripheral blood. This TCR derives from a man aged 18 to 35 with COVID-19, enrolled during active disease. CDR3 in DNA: TGTGCCAGTACCCCCCGGGGCAGCGGGAATGAGCAGTTCTTC. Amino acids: CASTPRGSGNEQFF.